This T cell receptor beta chain stems from a study of blood T cell repertoires in COVID-19. This clone was picked up one time. Trimming took 4 bases from V and 6 from J, leaving 13 bases between them. CDR3 length equals 14 residues. Germline V lookup: CDR1 MNHEY, CDR2 SVGAGI. Authors' processing steps: Using reference gene primer amplification, nucleated cell counts were estimated. The table came from immunoSEQ multiplex PCR; TCRdb's copy has only in-frame clones and leaves some out. The V and J calls and clone size are taken from that table; D and trimming were inferred from the DNA. The sample lists a few hundred thousand clones, 70% to 90% occurring once.

This rearrangement joins TRBV6-5 to TRBJ1-5; D gene ambiguous. The source is a woman between 50 and 59 years old who had recovered from COVID-19. The sequenced sample was PBMCs or T cells enriched from blood (not recorded which). This CDR3 reads CASSFSPGSQPQHF. In DNA, the CDR3 is TGTGCCAGCAGTTTCTCCCCTGGCAGTCAGCCCCAGCATTTT.